Shown below are 3 T cell receptor beta chains from a single sample sequenced in a study of T cell repertoires in cytomegalovirus infection. Each CDR3 protein is one row after TCRdb ran MiXCR on the reads. The sample carries around 450,000 distinct CDR3 sequences, approximately 30% recorded once. Source material: PBMCs. These receptors all come from a human donor in good health (CMV status not recorded). Some clones in this sample may be carry-over from other donors' samples.

V and J are TRBV6-2 or TRBV6-3 and TRBJ1-5; 8 bases line up with TRBD1. The CDR3 has 14 residues. Unmatched junction bases numbered 2, after V lost 7 bases and J lost 0 bases. Germline values: CDR1 MNHEY, CDR2 SVGEGT. CDR3 loop: CASTGTGSNQPQHF. DNA for the CDR3: TGTGCCAGCACCGGGACAGGTAGCAATCAGCCCCAGCATTTT.

The V call is TRBV9, the J call TRBJ2-3, with unresolved D. This CDR3 has 14 amino acids. V was trimmed by 0 bases and J by 0 bases, leaving 5 bases between them. Germline V gene sequence: CDR1 SGDLS, CDR2 YYNGEE. The CDR3 sequence: CASSVDPSTDTQYF. CDR3 sequence (DNA): TGTGCCAGCAGCGTAGATCCCAGCACAGATACGCAGTATTTT.

This clonotype has just a few counts. The rearrangement uses TRBV7-2 and TRBJ2-5; D may be TRBD2 (5 bases). Germline assignment: CDR1 SGHTA and CDR2 FQGNSA. CDR3 length: 13 residues. Trimming took off 2 bases at V and 7 bases at J, with 11 bases between the two ends. CDR3 sequence (DNA): TGTGCCAGCAGCTTACGAACTGCGGGGACCCAGTACTTC. This codes for CASSLRTAGTQYF.